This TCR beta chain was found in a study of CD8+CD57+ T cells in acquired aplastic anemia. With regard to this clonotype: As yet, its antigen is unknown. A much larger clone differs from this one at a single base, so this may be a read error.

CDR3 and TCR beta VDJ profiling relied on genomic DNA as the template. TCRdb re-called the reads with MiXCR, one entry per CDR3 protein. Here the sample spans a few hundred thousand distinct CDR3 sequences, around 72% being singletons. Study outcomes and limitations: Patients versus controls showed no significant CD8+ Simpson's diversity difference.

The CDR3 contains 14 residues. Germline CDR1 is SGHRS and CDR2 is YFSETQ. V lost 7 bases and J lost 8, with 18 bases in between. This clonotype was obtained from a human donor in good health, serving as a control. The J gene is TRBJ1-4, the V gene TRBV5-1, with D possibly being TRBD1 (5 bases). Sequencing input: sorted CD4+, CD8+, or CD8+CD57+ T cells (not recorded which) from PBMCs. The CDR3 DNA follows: TGCGCCAGCGGGTTTGACAGCTTAGGGGAAAAACTGTTTTTT. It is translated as CASGFDSLGEKLFF.